The entry that follows covers one T cell receptor beta chain sequence. In the authors' workflow: Reference gene primer amplification gave estimated nucleated cell counts. Assay used: immunoSEQ multiplex PCR; TCRdb lists only in-frame clones, some missing. The V and J calls and clone size come from that table; D and trimming were worked out from the DNA. The table includes roughly 120,000 clones, 90% detected once. This record comes from a study of blood T cell repertoires in COVID-19. Study in general: Samples representing acute and convalescent COVID-19 were sourced from the United States, Italy and Spain. PBMCs, B-cell-depleted T cells, or T cells provided the cDNA or gDNA that made up the material.

The germline V gene encodes CDR1 SGHNT and CDR2 YYREEE (reference sequence). The CDR3 has 14 amino acids. The germline V and J ends were trimmed by 3 bases and 2 bases, with 11 bases remaining between them. The V gene is TRBV5-4, the J gene TRBJ1-2; tentatively, D is TRBD1 (5 bases). Sample: peripheral blood. This sequence originates from a man aged 55 to 70 with COVID-19, enrolled during active disease. In nucleotides, the CDR3 is TGTGCCAGCAGCTGGGGGGAGGGGAACTATGGCTACACCTTC. Translated, it gives CASSWGEGNYGYTF. The full variable domain, rest sourced from reference TRBV5-4 and TRBJ1-2, is ETGVTQSPTHLIKTRGQQVTLRCSSQSGHNTVSWYQQALGQGPQFIFQYYREEENGRGNFPPRFSGLQFPNYSSELNVNALELDDSALYLCASSWGEGNYGYTFGSGTRLTVV.